This is a list of T cell receptor beta chains from one sample in a study of graft-versus-host responses after intestinal transplantation. These receptors' targets are unknown. TCRdb's copy holds only in-frame clones and misses some; the assay was immunoSEQ multiplex PCR. Altogether about 40,000 clones are present, roughly 96% being singletons, with the ten largest covering less than 0.65%. The material sequenced was unstimulated CD8+ T cells sorted from spleen or lymph node cells, taken before transplant. These receptor sequences come from a human donor who was the organ donor for an intestinal transplant. Both conserved end residues are part of each CDR3. Fields, in order: D gene, V gene, clone size, J gene, CDR3 protein, CDR3 DNA. A D gene is named only where the DNA matches it firmly. Expanded clones are given a class, and other clones once, few, many or no size at all.

D gene: .; V gene: TRBV6-5; clone size: .; J gene: TRBJ2-7; CDR3 protein: CASSPGTSFYEQYF; CDR3 DNA: TGTGCCAGCAGCCCAGGAACTTCCTTCTACGAGCAGTACTTC
D gene: TRBD1; V gene: TRBV18; clone size: .; J gene: TRBJ2-7; CDR3 protein: CASSPGQGRRYEQYF; CDR3 DNA: TGTGCCAGCTCACCAGGACAGGGGAGGCGGTACGAGCAGTACTTC
D gene: .; V gene: TRBV7-2; clone size: .; J gene: TRBJ2-1; CDR3 protein: CASSNRTANEQFF; CDR3 DNA: TGTGCCAGCAGCAACCGGACGGCCAATGAGCAGTTCTTC
D gene: TRBD1; V gene: TRBV19; clone size: once; J gene: TRBJ1-5; CDR3 protein: CASRPRQGLWAASNQPQHF; CDR3 DNA: TGTGCCAGTAGGCCACGACAGGGACTATGGGCCGCTAGCAATCAGCCCCAGCATTTT
D gene: TRBD1; V gene: TRBV11-1; clone size: .; J gene: TRBJ2-7; CDR3 protein: CASSYGQAYEQYF; CDR3 DNA: TGTGCCAGCAGCTATGGACAGGCCTACGAGCAGTACTTC
D gene: TRBD2; V gene: TRBV15; clone size: .; J gene: TRBJ2-1; CDR3 protein: CATSRDPGLGKDEQFF; CDR3 DNA: TGTGCCACCAGCAGAGACCCGGGACTAGGCAAGGATGAGCAGTTCTTC
D gene: .; V gene: TRBV19; clone size: once; J gene: TRBJ1-1; CDR3 protein: CASSTNPGITEAFF; CDR3 DNA: TGTGCCAGTAGTACCAACCCGGGGATTACTGAAGCTTTCTTT
D gene: .; V gene: TRBV2; clone size: once; J gene: TRBJ2-5; CDR3 protein: CASRKGLGETQYF; CDR3 DNA: TGTGCCAGCAGGAAGGGGCTCGGGGAGACCCAGTACTTC
D gene: .; V gene: TRBV4-3; clone size: .; J gene: TRBJ2-2; CDR3 protein: CASSQDLAFGTGELFF; CDR3 DNA: TGCGCCAGCAGCCAAGATCTAGCGTTCGGCACCGGGGAGCTGTTTTTT
D gene: .; V gene: TRBV27; clone size: .; J gene: TRBJ2-7; CDR3 protein: CASSSAGWYEQYF; CDR3 DNA: TGTGCCAGCAGTAGTGCAGGGTGGTACGAGCAGTACTTC
D gene: .; V gene: TRBV6-5; clone size: .; J gene: TRBJ2-7; CDR3 protein: CASSYSIRGNEQYF; CDR3 DNA: TGTGCCAGCAGTTACTCGATAAGGGGGAACGAGCAGTACTTC
D gene: .; V gene: TRBV7-2; clone size: .; J gene: TRBJ2-7; CDR3 protein: CASSFGPYISYEQYF; CDR3 DNA: TGTGCCAGCAGCTTTGGACCCTACATCTCCTACGAGCAGTACTTC
D gene: .; V gene: TRBV4-1; clone size: once; J gene: TRBJ2-7; CDR3 protein: CASSQGDGYEQYF; CDR3 DNA: TGCGCCAGCAGCCAAGGGGACGGGTACGAGCAGTACTTC
D gene: .; V gene: TRBV4-2; clone size: .; J gene: TRBJ2-1; CDR3 protein: CASSQEATHAGNNEQFF; CDR3 DNA: TGTGCCAGCAGCCAAGAAGCGACTCATGCCGGGAACAATGAGCAGTTCTTC
D gene: TRBD1; V gene: TRBV27; clone size: .; J gene: TRBJ2-2; CDR3 protein: CASKGQGRTGELFF; CDR3 DNA: TGTGCCAGCAAGGGACAGGGACGTACCGGGGAGCTGTTTTTT
D gene: .; V gene: TRBV30; clone size: .; J gene: TRBJ2-1; CDR3 protein: CAWSSRLRGYNEQFF; CDR3 DNA: TGTGCCTGGAGTAGCAGACTTAGGGGATACAATGAGCAGTTCTTC
D gene: .; V gene: TRBV5-6; clone size: once; J gene: TRBJ2-1; CDR3 protein: CASSLEVRLAVYNEQFF; CDR3 DNA: TGTGCCAGCAGCTTGGAGGTACGGCTAGCAGTCTACAATGAGCAGTTCTTC
D gene: .; V gene: TRBV21-1; clone size: .; J gene: TRBJ2-7; CDR3 protein: CASSKRALDLRMGPAYEQYF; CDR3 DNA: TGTGCCAGCAGCAAAAGGGCTCTGGACTTAAGGATGGGGCCAGCGTACGAGCAGTACTTC
D gene: .; V gene: TRBV7-2; clone size: once; J gene: TRBJ1-6; CDR3 protein: CASMLGGRSSYNSPLHF; CDR3 DNA: TGTGCCAGCATGTTAGGCGGGCGGAGCTCCTATAATTCACCCCTCCACTTT
D gene: TRBD2; V gene: TRBV4-3; clone size: once; J gene: TRBJ2-5; CDR3 protein: CASSQDIGTSTLTKETQYF; CDR3 DNA: TGCGCCAGCAGCCAAGATATCGGGACTAGCACATTAACTAAAGAGACCCAGTACTTC
D gene: .; V gene: TRBV19; clone size: .; J gene: TRBJ1-3; CDR3 protein: CASSIGLVGNTIYF; CDR3 DNA: TGTGCCAGTAGTATAGGACTGGTTGGAAACACCATATATTTT
D gene: TRBD1; V gene: TRBV6-5; clone size: .; J gene: TRBJ2-7; CDR3 protein: CASRKGDRAYEQYF; CDR3 DNA: TGTGCCAGCAGGAAGGGGGACAGGGCCTACGAGCAGTACTTC